The 31 T cell receptor beta chains below all came from one sample that was sequenced in a study of T-cell memory formation after mild COVID-19. MiXCR was run by TCRdb on the 5' RACE reads, yielding one entry per CDR3 protein. The sample comprises 250,000 to 300,000 distinct CDR3 sequences, 15% of which are singletons, and 22% rests with the top ten. The sample taken for sequencing was PBMCs or a T cell subset sorted from them (not recorded which). Receptor source: a man aged 18 to 29 who had mild COVID-19 (a few samples of this study predate the infection). Cell type and time point are not known.

This clonotype was picked up a small number of times. This rearrangement joins TRBV30 to TRBJ2-7; D is ambiguous. Trimming stripped 2 bases from V and 6 bases from J, with 14 bases between. Germline V gene lookup returns CDR1 GTSNPN and CDR2 SVGIG (reference sequence). The CDR3 has 13 residues. CDR3 nucleotide sequence: TGTGCCTGGAGTCCGTGGCAGGTCTCCGAGCAGTACTTC. Amino acids: CAWSPWQVSEQYF.

This clonotype was observed a handful of times. The rearrangement links TRBV4-1 to TRBJ2-3; the match to TRBD1 covers 7 bases. There are 16 residues in the CDR3. Looked up from germline, CDR1 is MGHRA and CDR2 is YSYEKL. V was clipped by 5 bases and J by 2 bases; unmatched bases: 10. The CDR3, as DNA: TGCGCCAGCAGCTTTGCCGGGACAGCTTCCACAGATACGCAGTATTTT. Amino acid sequence: CASSFAGTASTDTQYF.

This clonotype was found a few times. The CDR3 loop is CASSRQGAVETQYF. CDR3 bases: TGTGCCAGCAGCAGACAGGGAGCGGTAGAGACCCAGTACTTC. The chain combines TRBV5-4 with TRBJ2-5, with 7 positions matching TRBD1. The V segment lost 4 bases and the J segment 4 bases; nucleotides outside the gene matches: 7. In germline, CDR1 is SGHNT, CDR2 YYREEE (reference sequence). This CDR3 is built from 14 residues.

This clonotype was seen just once. J is TRBJ1-5 and V is TRBV19, with TRBD1 identical over 8 bases. Looked up from germline, CDR1 is LNHDA and CDR2 is SQIVND (reference sequence). The CDR3 is 16 residues long. V trimming: 5 bases; J trimming: 2 bases; junction bases outside the gene matches: 8. DNA of the CDR3: TGTGCCAGTAGTTGGGACAGGACGTGGGGCAATCAGCCCCAGCATTTT. Residues: CASSWDRTWGNQPQHF. The full variable domain, its missing parts supplied by reference TRBV19 and TRBJ1-5, is DGGITQSPKYLFRKEGQNVTLSCEQNLNHDAMYWYRQDPGQGLRLIYYSQIVNDFQKGDIAEGYSVSREKKESFPLTVTSAQKNPTAFYLCASSWDRTWGNQPQHFGDGTRLSIL.

The V call is TRBV4-3, the J call TRBJ1-1; D unresolved. Trimming left V 0 bases short and J 1 base short, with 9 bases between. CDR3 length equals 15 residues. Germline CDR1 is LGHNA and CDR2 is YSLEER. The CDR3 DNA is TGCGCCAGCAGCCAAGATCGGGCAGGGAACACTGAAGCTTTCTTT. Its protein product is CASSQDRAGNTEAFF.

The CDR3 spells CAISESGGYEQYF. The CDR3 region has the DNA TGTGCCATCAGTGAGTCGGGTGGCTACGAGCAGTACTTC. J is TRBJ2-7 and V is TRBV10-3, with D unresolved. The CDR3 extends over 13 amino acids. Deletions cut 0 bases from V and 3 bases from J, with 6 bases between. Germline lookup yields CDR1 ENHRY and CDR2 SYGVKD.

This clonotype has at least ten counts. The genes are TRBV7-8 and TRBJ2-3; the match to TRBD2 covers 12 bases. From germline, CDR1 is SGHVS and CDR2 FQNEAQ. The CDR3 totals 19 residues. V lost 5 bases, J lost 7 bases, and 19 bases stayed unmatched. DNA of the CDR3: TGTGCCAGCAGCCAAGGACAGGACCAAAGGGGACTAGCGGGCAATACGCAGTATTTT. This encodes CASSQGQDQRGLAGNTQYF.

The V and J genes are TRBV20-1 and TRBJ2-7; no definite D call. The germline V gene encodes CDR1 DFQATT and CDR2 SNEGSKA (reference sequence). The CDR3 has 16 amino acids. V gave up 1 base and J gave up 0 bases, with 16 bases separating them. For the CDR3, the DNA is TGCAGTGCTAGAGCTGCCGTTGACGCTAGCTCCTACGAGCAGTACGTC. This codes for CSARAAVDASSYEQYV.

The V and J genes are TRBV7-7 and TRBJ2-2, with D perhaps matching TRBD2 (5 bases). Trimming took off 5 bases at V and 2 bases at J, with 15 bases between the two ends. Germline V lookup: CDR1 SSHAT, CDR2 FNYEAQ (reference sequence). The CDR3 contains 16 residues. The CDR3 here is CASSTSPQSNTGELFF. As DNA, the CDR3 is TGTGCCAGCAGCACTAGTCCCCAGAGCAACACCGGGGAGCTGTTTTTT.

A few counts support this clonotype. This sequence joins TRBV12-3 or TRBV12-4 and TRBJ2-2; no reliable D call. Trimming removed 6 bases from V and 6 bases from J, with 5 bases in between. The CDR3 spans 11 residues. CDR3 protein: CASSPSGELFF. The DNA for the CDR3 is TGTGCCAGCAGCCCGTCCGGGGAGCTGTTTTTT.

This chain connects TRBV20-1 to TRBJ2-5, with 9 positions matching TRBD2. The CDR3 runs to 13 residues. Unmatched junction bases numbered 2, after V lost 5 bases and J lost 1 base. From germline, CDR1 is DFQATT and CDR2 SNEGSKA (reference sequence). CDR3 amino acids: CSAPGLAQETQYF. In DNA form, the CDR3 reads TGCAGTGCTCCGGGACTAGCCCAAGAGACCCAGTACTTC.

This clonotype has just a few counts. The rearrangement joins TRBV29-1 to TRBJ1-2, with unresolved D. V was cut by 4 bases and J by 3 bases, with 12 bases left in between. The CDR3 has 13 residues. Germline V gives CDR1 SQVTM, CDR2 ANQGSEA. CDR3 residues: CSVATSLDYGYTF. The CDR3 DNA reads as TGCAGCGTTGCCACCTCTCTGGACTATGGCTACACCTTC.

Only a few counts were recorded for this clonotype. V gene TRBV7-2 combines with J gene TRBJ2-5; no clear D gene. This CDR3 has 11 residues. Germline loops: CDR1 SGHTA, CDR2 FQGNSA. V lost 5 bases to trimming and J lost 6 bases, with 7 bases between them. CDR3 DNA: TGTGCCAGCAGCCCCTCCCAGACCCAGTACTTC. This encodes CASSPSQTQYF.

The chain employs TRBV4-2 and TRBJ1-1; D might be TRBD1 (5 bases). Trimming pared 0 bases from V and 13 bases from J, leaving 18 bases between. Germline CDR1 LGHNA, CDR2 YNFKEQ. This CDR3 is 14 amino acids long. CDR3: CASSQDGGGGEGFF. CDR3 nucleotide sequence: TGTGCCAGCAGCCAAGATGGAGGCGGGGGAGAGGGTTTCTTT.

This clonotype occurred a few times. The chain has TRBV5-1 and TRBJ1-4, with D perhaps matching TRBD1 (6 bases). Germline lookup yields CDR1 SGHRS and CDR2 YFSETQ. Trimming took off 4 bases at V and 7 bases at J, with 17 bases between the two ends. This CDR3 has 15 amino acids. The CDR3 is CASSTAAGESEKLFF. The CDR3 bases are TGCGCCAGCAGCACTGCCGCAGGGGAGAGTGAAAAACTGTTTTTT.

This clonotype was counted between two and nine times. The chain has TRBV3-1 and TRBJ2-7; possible D gene TRBD2, 5 bases. Trimming removed 1 base from V and 0 bases from J, with 10 bases in between. CDR1 LGHDT and CDR2 YNNKEL come from the germline V gene (reference sequence). The CDR3 contains 15 residues. CDR3 nucleotides: TGTGCCAGCAGCCAAGTAGGGAGTTACTCCTACGAGCAGTACTTC. This codes for CASSQVGSYSYEQYF.

This clonotype occurred a few times. The chain links TRBV29-1 to TRBJ2-5; D possibly uses TRBD1 or TRBD2 (6 bases each). V lost 6 bases to trimming and J lost 5 bases, with 13 bases between them. Germline V gene sequence: CDR1 SQVTM, CDR2 ANQGSEA. CDR3 size: 12 residues. CDR3 DNA sequence: TGCAGCGTGGGCCCGGGGGCCGAGACCCAGTACTTC. Protein product: CSVGPGAETQYF. The variable domain in full, completed from reference TRBV29-1 and TRBJ2-5, reads SAVISQKPSRDICQRGTSLTIQCQVDSQVTMMFWYRQQPGQSLTLIATANQGSEATYESGFVIDKFPISRPNLTFSTLTVSNMSPEDSSIYLCSVGPGAETQYFGPGTRLLVL.

This clonotype was seen a handful of times. The chain couples TRBV28 to TRBJ2-2; the D gene is possibly TRBD1 (5 bases). V lost 7 bases and J lost 4, with 16 bases in between. This CDR3 has 15 residues. CDR1 and CDR2 (germline): MDHEN, SYDVKM. CDR3 sequence reads: CASTSGLEGTGELFF. DNA for the CDR3: TGTGCCAGCACCTCAGGGTTGGAAGGCACCGGGGAGCTGTTTTTT.

V and J are TRBV18 and TRBJ1-1, with 9 bases identical to TRBD1. V was clipped by 3 bases and J by 8 bases; unmatched bases: 7. This CDR3 is 14 amino acids long. Looked up from germline, CDR1 is KGHSH and CDR2 is LQKENI. The CDR3 reads CASSPRQGEREAFF. The CDR3 nucleotides are TGTGCCAGCTCACCGCGACAGGGGGAAAGAGAAGCTTTCTTT.

The V call is TRBV20-1, the J call TRBJ1-3; no clear D gene. The CDR3 runs 13 residues. From germline, CDR1 is DFQATT and CDR2 SNEGSKA (reference sequence). V was cut by 3 bases and J by 4 bases, with 10 bases left in between. CDR3 nucleotide sequence: TGCAGTGCTAGCTGGGTCAGCGGAAACACCATATATTTT. This encodes CSASWVSGNTIYF.

This clonotype has just a few counts. The chain combines TRBV7-3 with TRBJ1-1; maybe TRBD1 (5 bases). The V and J ends lost 4 bases and 11 bases respectively, with 14 bases between them. The germline CDR1 and CDR2 sequences are SGHTA and FQGTGA. This CDR3 comprises 12 residues. The CDR3 reads CASSSSPEGAFF. The CDR3 coding sequence is TGTGCCAGCAGCTCCTCCCCCGAGGGGGCTTTCTTT.

V is TRBV3-1 and J is TRBJ2-5; 9 bases are a match to TRBD2. This CDR3 contains 17 residues. After removal of 0 bases from V and 2 bases from J, the junction contained 7 bases not matched to a gene. The germline V gene encodes CDR1 LGHDT and CDR2 YNNKEL (reference sequence). The CDR3 region is CASSQDPLTSGQETQYF. The DNA of the CDR3 is TGTGCCAGCAGCCAAGATCCGTTGACTAGCGGACAAGAGACCCAGTACTTC.

V is TRBV27 and J is TRBJ2-1; D is undetermined. CDR3 length equals 16 residues. Germline V CDR1 and CDR2: MNHEY, SMNVEV (reference sequence). V lost 6 bases, J lost 0 bases, and 15 bases lay in between. The CDR3 loop is CASSTKTGYSYNEQFF. CDR3 sequence (DNA): TGTGCCAGCAGCACTAAGACTGGGTACTCCTACAATGAGCAGTTCTTC.

This clonotype was detected ten times or more. The J gene is TRBJ1-5, the V gene TRBV24-1, with D unclear. Per germline, CDR1 KGHDR and CDR2 SFDVKD. The V end was cut by 4 bases, the J end by 7 bases, with 16 bases between. CDR3 length: 15 residues. The CDR3 here is CATSERWEGEQPQHF. The CDR3 region has the DNA TGTGCCACCAGTGAAAGGTGGGAGGGAGAGCAGCCCCAGCATTTT.

This clonotype was seen only a few times. V gene TRBV28 combines with J gene TRBJ2-7; 8 positions match TRBD2. In germline, CDR1 is MDHEN, CDR2 SYDVKM. The CDR3 length is 16 residues. V dropped 7 bases and J dropped 7; count of bases not matched to a gene: 18. The CDR3 region is CASISGGPGEFLEQYF. DNA of the CDR3: TGTGCCAGCATTTCGGGGGGGCCAGGAGAATTCTTAGAGCAGTACTTC. Drawing the rest from reference TRBV28 and TRBJ2-7, the complete variable domain is DVKVTQSSRYLVKRTGEKVFLECVQDMDHENMFWYRQDPGLGLRLIYFSYDVKMKEKGDIPEGYSVSREKKERFSLILESASTNQTSMYLCASISGGPGEFLEQYFGPGTRLTVT.

A few counts support this clonotype. The chain uses TRBV3-1 and TRBJ1-5; possibly TRBD1 for D (5 bases). The CDR3 has 13 amino acids. Germline values: CDR1 LGHDT, CDR2 YNNKEL (reference sequence). V lost 3 bases, J lost 11 bases, and 14 bases lay in between. The CDR3 nucleotides read TGTGCCAGCAGCCAGTCCCCTAGGGGAGCCCAGCATTTT. Protein sequence: CASSQSPRGAQHF. Based on the CDR3 plus reference TRBV3-1 and TRBJ1-5, the full variable domain is DTAVSQTPKYLVTQMGNDKSIKCEQNLGHDTMYWYKQDSKKFLKIMFSYNNKELIINETVPNRFSPKSPDKAHLNLHINSLELGDSAVYFCASSQSPRGAQHFGDGTRLSIL.

There are a few counts of this clonotype. The rearrangement uses TRBV5-1 and TRBJ2-2; TRBD1 matches at 8 bases. The CDR3 has 17 amino acids. CDR1 and CDR2 (germline): SGHRS, YFSETQ. Germline trimming cut 2 bases from V and 0 bases from J; bases unmatched to any gene: 6. The DNA for the CDR3 is TGCGCCAGCAGCTTAGGGCAGGGGGCGCCGAACACCGGGGAGCTGTTTTTT. This sequence encodes CASSLGQGAPNTGELFF.

V is TRBV28 and J is TRBJ2-5; TRBD2 agrees at 11 bases. Trimming at V came to 3 bases and at J to 6 bases, leaving 12 bases not matched to a gene. The CDR3 runs 17 residues. In germline, CDR1 is MDHEN, CDR2 SYDVKM. The CDR3, as DNA: TGTGCCAGCAGTTTGTTACTAGCGGGGGCCTTGCGCAAGACCCAGTACTTC. As protein: CASSLLLAGALRKTQYF.

There are a few counts of this clonotype. One junction end disagrees with the germline gene, perhaps due to a read error. The chain recombines TRBV6-6 with TRBJ1-6; D might be TRBD1 (6 bases). This CDR3 contains 11 residues. Looked up from germline, CDR1 is MNHNY and CDR2 is SVGAGI (reference sequence). CDR3 DNA: TGTGCCAGCAGCAACCTCGGGACACTAGCTTTT. Translating gives CASSNLGTLAF.

This clonotype was detected only once. The chain couples TRBV12-3 or TRBV12-4 to TRBJ1-1, with 7 nucleotides matching TRBD1. The CDR3 extends over 16 amino acids. V lost 2 bases, J lost 3 bases, and 9 bases stayed unmatched. CDR3 sequence reads: CASSLSTGAFDTEAFF. CDR3 sequence (DNA): TGTGCCAGCAGTTTAAGCACAGGGGCATTCGACACTGAAGCTTTCTTT.

The chain uses TRBV6-5 and TRBJ2-7; 8 bases fit TRBD1. J gave up 7 bases and V 0 bases, and 8 bases lay outside the gene matches. Germline V gene data show CDR1 as MNHEY and CDR2 as SVGAGI. The CDR3 is 15 amino acids. CDR3: CASSYSATGELEQYF. CDR3 DNA sequence: TGTGCCAGCAGTTACTCTGCGACAGGGGAACTGGAGCAGTACTTC.